These T cell receptor beta chains were read from a single sample in a study of shared clonotypes between healthy human individuals. Data came from immunoSEQ multiplex PCR; TCRdb stores just in-frame clones and leaves some out. This table holds 450,000 to 500,000 clones, roughly 80% found once. The sequenced sample was PBMCs. The receptor source for this set is a middle-aged woman in good health. Some clones in this sample may be carry-over from other donors' samples. CDR3s include the opening cysteine and the closing phenylalanine or tryptophan. The order of the fields is V gene, J gene, D gene, clone size, CDR3 protein, CDR3 DNA. A D gene is named only where the DNA matches it firmly. The size of a clone is reported for some rows only, either as once, few or many, or as a class for expanded clones.

v_call: TRBV4-1; j_call: TRBJ1-2; d_call: TRBD1; clone_size: once; cdr3_aa: CASSQGQGAIGYTF; cdr3_nt: TGCGCCAGCAGCCAAGGACAGGGGGCGATTGGCTACACCTTC
v_call: TRBV4-3; j_call: TRBJ1-5; d_call: NA; clone_size: NA; cdr3_aa: CASSQDLGNQPQHF; cdr3_nt: TGCGCCAGCAGCCAAGATTTAGGGAATCAGCCCCAGCATTTT
v_call: TRBV28; j_call: TRBJ2-7; d_call: NA; clone_size: NA; cdr3_aa: CASSYPPEGIHYEQYF; cdr3_nt: TGTGCCAGCAGTTACCCTCCCGAGGGAATCCACTACGAGCAGTACTTC
v_call: TRBV10-1; j_call: TRBJ1-1; d_call: NA; clone_size: NA; cdr3_aa: CASSAQPNTEAFF; cdr3_nt: TGCGCCAGCAGTGCACAGCCGAACACTGAAGCTTTCTTT
v_call: TRBV5-1; j_call: TRBJ2-1; d_call: TRBD2; clone_size: NA; cdr3_aa: CASSSGLAGIYNEQFF; cdr3_nt: TGCGCCAGCAGCTCTGGACTAGCGGGGATCTACAATGAGCAGTTCTTC
v_call: TRBV30; j_call: TRBJ2-5; d_call: NA; clone_size: once; cdr3_aa: CAWNKGQAQYF; cdr3_nt: TGTGCCTGGAATAAAGGGCAAGCCCAGTACTTC
v_call: TRBV5-1; j_call: TRBJ2-3; d_call: TRBD2; clone_size: NA; cdr3_aa: CASSLGLAGDTQYF; cdr3_nt: TGCGCCAGCAGCTTGGGGCTAGCGGGAGATACGCAGTATTTT
v_call: TRBV4-2; j_call: TRBJ1-1; d_call: TRBD1; clone_size: NA; cdr3_aa: CASSHAPLPDRDTEAFF; cdr3_nt: TGTGCCAGCAGCCACGCACCTCTACCGGACAGGGACACTGAAGCTTTCTTT
v_call: TRBV5-1; j_call: TRBJ1-2; d_call: NA; clone_size: NA; cdr3_aa: CASTKNGQTPYGYTF; cdr3_nt: TGCGCCAGCACCAAAAACGGGCAGACCCCATATGGCTACACCTTC
v_call: TRBV29-1; j_call: TRBJ1-4; d_call: TRBD1; clone_size: NA; cdr3_aa: CSIAGTGREKLFF; cdr3_nt: TGCAGCATCGCCGGGACAGGTCGCGAAAAACTGTTTTTT
v_call: TRBV18; j_call: TRBJ2-1; d_call: TRBD1; clone_size: NA; cdr3_aa: CASSPVGMDGTGWCEQFF; cdr3_nt: TGTGCCAGCTCCCCCGTTGGGATGGACGGGACAGGGTGGTGCGAGCAGTTCTTC
v_call: TRBV28; j_call: TRBJ1-1; d_call: NA; clone_size: few; cdr3_aa: CASSFHTEAFF; cdr3_nt: TGTGCCAGCAGTTTCCACACTGAAGCTTTCTTT
v_call: TRBV6-5; j_call: TRBJ2-1; d_call: TRBD1; clone_size: once; cdr3_aa: CASSSRRQGPNNEQFF; cdr3_nt: TGTGCCAGCAGTTCCCGCCGACAGGGGCCCAACAATGAGCAGTTCTTC
v_call: TRBV28; j_call: TRBJ1-1; d_call: NA; clone_size: NA; cdr3_aa: CASRTPAVGKGVSESPEAFF; cdr3_nt: TGTGCCAGCAGAACCCCAGCGGTCGGGAAAGGGGTGAGTGAGTCACCCGAAGCTTTCTTT
v_call: TRBV28; j_call: TRBJ2-5; d_call: NA; clone_size: NA; cdr3_aa: CASRLARAQYF; cdr3_nt: TGTGCCAGCAGGTTGGCGAGGGCCCAGTACTTC
v_call: TRBV5-1; j_call: TRBJ1-1; d_call: NA; clone_size: NA; cdr3_aa: CASRSIEGYTEAFF; cdr3_nt: TGCGCCAGCAGAAGCATTGAGGGCTACACTGAAGCTTTCTTT
v_call: TRBV25-1; j_call: TRBJ2-7; d_call: TRBD1; clone_size: NA; cdr3_aa: CASKGQGAHEQYF; cdr3_nt: TGTGCCAGCAAGGGACAGGGGGCTCATGAGCAGTACTTC
v_call: TRBV7-2; j_call: TRBJ2-1; d_call: TRBD2; clone_size: NA; cdr3_aa: CASSPRLAGYGNEQFF; cdr3_nt: TGTGCCAGCAGCCCCAGACTAGCGGGATACGGTAATGAGCAGTTCTTC
v_call: TRBV2; j_call: TRBJ1-5; d_call: NA; clone_size: many; cdr3_aa: CASSEQSYGQPQHF; cdr3_nt: TGTGCCAGCAGTGAACAGTCTTATGGTCAGCCCCAGCATTTT
v_call: TRBV18; j_call: TRBJ2-5; d_call: NA; clone_size: once; cdr3_aa: CASSFGQQETQYF; cdr3_nt: TGTGCCAGCTCATTCGGACAGCAAGAGACCCAGTACTTC
v_call: TRBV11-2; j_call: TRBJ2-5; d_call: TRBD2; clone_size: NA; cdr3_aa: CASSSTSGGVKETQYF; cdr3_nt: TGTGCCAGCAGCTCCACCTCGGGGGGAGTGAAGGAGACCCAGTACTTC
v_call: TRBV5-6; j_call: TRBJ2-6; d_call: TRBD2; clone_size: once; cdr3_aa: CASRRGGTNVLTF; cdr3_nt: TGTGCCAGCAGACGGGGGGGTACCAACGTCCTGACTTTC
v_call: TRBV7-3; j_call: TRBJ2-1; d_call: NA; clone_size: NA; cdr3_aa: CASSSPGVFNEQFF; cdr3_nt: TGTGCCAGCAGCTCCCCGGGGGTCTTCAATGAGCAGTTCTTC
v_call: TRBV28; j_call: TRBJ1-2; d_call: TRBD1; clone_size: many; cdr3_aa: CASSPSDRDNPGYTF; cdr3_nt: TGTGCCAGCAGTCCTTCCGACAGGGACAACCCTGGCTACACCTTC
v_call: TRBV5-4; j_call: TRBJ2-2; d_call: NA; clone_size: NA; cdr3_aa: CASSRPTWGDTGELFF; cdr3_nt: TGTGCCAGCAGCCGCCCGACTTGGGGGGACACCGGGGAGCTGTTTTTT
v_call: TRBV7-3; j_call: TRBJ2-1; d_call: TRBD1; clone_size: NA; cdr3_aa: CASSSIDRVNEQFF; cdr3_nt: TGTGCCAGCAGCTCCATAGACAGGGTCAATGAGCAGTTCTTC
v_call: TRBV6-1; j_call: TRBJ2-1; d_call: NA; clone_size: few; cdr3_aa: CASSEEQGSYNEQFF; cdr3_nt: TGTGCCAGCAGTGAAGAACAGGGTTCCTACAATGAGCAGTTCTTC
v_call: TRBV18; j_call: TRBJ1-5; d_call: NA; clone_size: NA; cdr3_aa: CASSPFLQGMQPQHF; cdr3_nt: TGTGCCAGCTCACCGTTCCTCCAGGGGATGCAGCCCCAGCATTTT
v_call: TRBV15; j_call: TRBJ2-2; d_call: NA; clone_size: many; cdr3_aa: CATSKKGYTGELFF; cdr3_nt: TGTGCCACCAGTAAAAAGGGGTACACCGGGGAGCTGTTTTTT
v_call: TRBV11-1; j_call: TRBJ1-1; d_call: TRBD1; clone_size: NA; cdr3_aa: CASSLGPRGFTEAFF; cdr3_nt: TGTGCCAGCAGCTTAGGCCCCAGGGGGTTCACTGAAGCTTTCTTT
v_call: TRBV9; j_call: TRBJ2-1; d_call: NA; clone_size: NA; cdr3_aa: CASSPPLPSEQFF; cdr3_nt: TGTGCCAGCAGCCCTCCCCTGCCGTCTGAGCAGTTCTTC
v_call: TRBV6-1; j_call: TRBJ1-1; d_call: NA; clone_size: NA; cdr3_aa: CASSGNRGIGTEAFF; cdr3_nt: TGTGCCAGCAGTGGAAATAGAGGGATTGGCACTGAAGCTTTCTTT
v_call: TRBV6-5; j_call: TRBJ2-5; d_call: NA; clone_size: NA; cdr3_aa: CASSLTRGEQETQYF; cdr3_nt: TGTGCCAGCAGTTTAACACGGGGTGAACAAGAGACCCAGTACTTC
v_call: TRBV4-3; j_call: TRBJ2-5; d_call: NA; clone_size: NA; cdr3_aa: CASSQETGIPSQETQYF; cdr3_nt: TGCGCCAGCAGCCAAGAAACAGGGATACCCAGCCAGGAGACCCAGTACTTC
v_call: TRBV20-1; j_call: TRBJ2-4; d_call: NA; clone_size: NA; cdr3_aa: CSARGADHQYF; cdr3_nt: TGCAGTGCTAGAGGGGCTGACCACCAGTACTTC
v_call: TRBV5-1; j_call: TRBJ2-6; d_call: TRBD1; clone_size: NA; cdr3_aa: CASSLEGAAGANVLTF; cdr3_nt: TGCGCCAGCAGCTTGGAGGGGGCGGCTGGGGCCAACGTCCTGACTTTC
v_call: TRBV11-2; j_call: TRBJ2-5; d_call: NA; clone_size: NA; cdr3_aa: CASSSGYVAVSGTQYF; cdr3_nt: TGTGCCAGCAGCTCCGGTTATGTGGCGGTCTCGGGGACCCAGTACTTC
v_call: TRBV28; j_call: TRBJ1-5; d_call: NA; clone_size: NA; cdr3_aa: CASSFSTGGSNQPQHF; cdr3_nt: TGTGCCAGCAGTTTTTCGACAGGAGGGAGCAATCAGCCCCAGCATTTT
v_call: TRBV5-1; j_call: TRBJ2-7; d_call: NA; clone_size: NA; cdr3_aa: CASSLAPGQSSYEQYF; cdr3_nt: TGCGCCAGCAGCTTGGCTCCGGGGCAGAGCTCCTACGAGCAGTACTTC
v_call: TRBV9; j_call: TRBJ1-2; d_call: TRBD1; clone_size: NA; cdr3_aa: CASSARGDGANYGYTF; cdr3_nt: TGTGCCAGCAGCGCCAGGGGGGACGGAGCTAACTATGGCTACACCTTC
v_call: TRBV21-1; j_call: TRBJ2-7; d_call: NA; clone_size: NA; cdr3_aa: CASSKAGGAWVISYEQYF; cdr3_nt: TGTGCCAGCAGCAAAGCGGGGGGCGCCTGGGTTATCAGTTACGAGCAGTACTTC
v_call: TRBV5-4; j_call: TRBJ1-1; d_call: TRBD1; clone_size: NA; cdr3_aa: CASRPTGGNVEAFF; cdr3_nt: TGTGCCAGCAGGCCCACAGGGGGAAACGTTGAAGCTTTCTTT
v_call: TRBV6-1; j_call: TRBJ1-2; d_call: TRBD1; clone_size: NA; cdr3_aa: CASTPDRGRGGYTF; cdr3_nt: TGTGCCAGCACCCCGGACAGGGGGCGAGGGGGCTACACCTTC
v_call: TRBV28; j_call: TRBJ2-3; d_call: TRBD2; clone_size: many; cdr3_aa: CASNNSGSRTDTQYF; cdr3_nt: TGTGCCAGCAACAATAGCGGGAGCCGCACAGATACGCAGTATTTT
v_call: TRBV5-1; j_call: TRBJ1-3; d_call: NA; clone_size: NA; cdr3_aa: CASSLVTGTGNTIYF; cdr3_nt: TGCGCCAGCAGCTTGGTGACAGGAACTGGAAACACCATATATTTT
v_call: TRBV2; j_call: TRBJ1-4; d_call: NA; clone_size: NA; cdr3_aa: CASKRANEKLFF; cdr3_nt: TGTGCCAGCAAACGGGCTAATGAAAAACTGTTTTTT
v_call: TRBV28; j_call: TRBJ2-7; d_call: TRBD1; clone_size: NA; cdr3_aa: CASSGTGLIEGEQYF; cdr3_nt: TGTGCCAGCAGTGGGACAGGGCTGATAGAGGGGGAGCAGTACTTC
v_call: TRBV9; j_call: TRBJ2-7; d_call: NA; clone_size: many; cdr3_aa: CASSPSTASYEQYF; cdr3_nt: TGTGCCAGCAGCCCCTCAACAGCTTCCTACGAGCAGTACTTC
v_call: TRBV11-2; j_call: TRBJ2-7; d_call: NA; clone_size: NA; cdr3_aa: CASSLAVRGSYEQYF; cdr3_nt: TGTGCCAGCAGCTTAGCTGTCCGGGGATCCTACGAGCAGTACTTC
v_call: TRBV15; j_call: TRBJ1-5; d_call: NA; clone_size: many; cdr3_aa: CATSREGQGGQPQHF; cdr3_nt: TGTGCCACCAGCAGAGAGGGGCAGGGTGGGCAGCCCCAGCATTTT
v_call: TRBV28; j_call: TRBJ1-4; d_call: TRBD1; clone_size: NA; cdr3_aa: CASSFPGQGSEKLFF; cdr3_nt: TGTGCCAGCAGTTTCCCGGGACAGGGGTCTGAAAAACTGTTTTTT
v_call: TRBV5-5; j_call: TRBJ2-7; d_call: TRBD2; clone_size: NA; cdr3_aa: CASSLSGMGTYEQYF; cdr3_nt: TGTGCCAGCAGCCTGAGCGGGATGGGCACCTACGAGCAGTACTTC